One and the same sample provided the 21 T cell receptor beta chains below, sequenced in a study of T cell repertoires in cytomegalovirus infection. TCRdb recomputed calls from the reads with MiXCR, one row per CDR3 protein. The repertoire includes some 250,000 distinct CDR3 sequences, less than 9.5% of them detected once, and over 13% sits in the top ten. The source material was PBMCs. The source is a human donor in good health (CMV status not recorded). Some clones in this sample may be carry-over from other donors' samples.

In this sample, this clonotype turned up many times. This CDR3 is CASSLVPGRGGELFF. DNA of the CDR3: TGTGCCAGCAGCTTGGTTCCGGGGCGCGGCGGGGAGCTGTTTTTT. The V and J genes are TRBV7-9 and TRBJ2-2; D is perhaps TRBD1 or TRBD2 (5 bases each). The CDR3 is 15 residues long. V shed 3 bases and J shed 7 bases, with 15 bases lying between them. CDR1 SEHNR and CDR2 FQNEAQ come from the germline V gene (reference sequence).

This clonotype was recorded at least ten times. This sequence joins TRBV7-9 and TRBJ2-4; 7 nucleotides match TRBD1. V shed 4 bases and J 0 bases; nucleotides not matched to a gene: 12. Germline values: CDR1 SEHNR, CDR2 FQNEAQ (reference sequence). The CDR3 has 18 amino acids. Here the CDR3 reads CASSSTGDKREAKNIQYF. DNA of the CDR3: TGTGCCAGCAGCTCAACAGGGGACAAAAGAGAAGCCAAAAACATTCAGTACTTC. Full variable domain (remainder filled in from reference TRBV7-9 and TRBJ2-4): DTGVSQNPRHKITKRGQNVTFRCDPISEHNRLYWYRQTLGQGPEFLTYFQNEAQLEKSRLLSDRFSAERPKGSFSTLEIQRTEQGDSAMYLCASSSTGDKREAKNIQYFGAGTRLSVL.

The gene calls are TRBV5-5 and TRBJ1-1; 8 nucleotides match TRBD1. The CDR3 is 12 amino acids. Germline V gene lookup returns CDR1 SGHKS and CDR2 YYEKEE (reference sequence). V was clipped by 4 bases and J by 7 bases; unmatched bases: 3. The CDR3 DNA is TGTGCCAGCAGCATAGGACAGGGTGAAGCTTTCTTT. Translated, it gives CASSIGQGEAFF.

This clonotype was counted ten times or more. V and J are TRBV7-2 and TRBJ1-5, with D perhaps matching TRBD1 (5 bases). Trimming took off 5 bases at V and 3 bases at J, with 11 bases between the two ends. Germline V CDR1 and CDR2: SGHTA, FQGNSA. The CDR3 sequence is 14 residues long. The CDR3 DNA follows: TGTGCCAGCAGCCCTACAGGAAACAATCAGCCCCAGCATTTT. Translating it yields CASSPTGNNQPQHF.

The rearrangement uses TRBV7-2 and TRBJ1-5; no reliable D call. There are 10 residues in the CDR3. V lost 4 bases to trimming and J lost 9 bases, with 4 bases between them. The V gene's germline CDR1 is SGHTA and CDR2 FQGNSA. The CDR3, as DNA: TGTGCCAGCAGCTACAGGCCCCAGCATTTT. This sequence encodes CASSYRPQHF.

This clonotype occurred many times. CDR3 in amino acids: CASSFGGTNTEAFF. The DNA of the CDR3 is TGTGCCAGCAGCTTTGGGGGCACAAACACTGAAGCTTTCTTT. The J gene is TRBJ1-1, the V gene TRBV7-2, with D possibly TRBD1 on 6 matching bases. Trimming removed 3 bases at V and 2 bases at J, with 10 bases between. Germline V gene lookup returns CDR1 SGHTA and CDR2 FQGNSA. CDR3 length: 14 amino acids. The full variable domain, rest sourced from reference TRBV7-2 and TRBJ1-1, is GAGVSQSPSNKVTEKGKDVELRCDPISGHTALYWYRQSLGQGLEFLIYFQGNSAPDKSGLPSDRFSAERTGGSVSTLTIQRTQQEDSAVYLCASSFGGTNTEAFFGQGTRLTVV.

The V and J genes are TRBV7-2 and TRBJ1-1; D gene uncertain. This CDR3 region has 14 residues. Germline CDR1 reads SGHTA; CDR2 reads FQGNSA. The V end lost 2 bases, the J end lost 5 bases, and 12 bases lay between the germline ends. CDR3 residues: CASSLLMGETEAFF. For the CDR3, the DNA is TGTGCCAGCAGCTTACTCATGGGTGAGACTGAAGCTTTCTTT.

This clonotype has a handful of counts. The genes are TRBV20-1 and TRBJ2-7; 8 bases are a match to TRBD2. With V trimmed by 7 bases and J by 3 bases, 8 bases remained unmatched. This CDR3 has 13 amino acids. Germline values: CDR1 DFQATT, CDR2 SNEGSKA (reference sequence). The CDR3 DNA sequence: TGCAGTGTCCCCGGGGGGGGTGACTACGAGCAGTACTTC. The encoded protein is CSVPGGGDYEQYF.

Points on this clonotype: A read error is possible here, since a much larger clone lies one base away. This chain connects TRBV19 to TRBJ2-2; 8 bases line up with TRBD1. The CDR3 runs to 15 residues. The junction had 10 bases not matched to a gene; V was cut back by 11 bases and J by 2 bases. Germline V gene data show CDR1 as LNHDA and CDR2 as SQIVND (reference sequence). The CDR3 nucleotides are TGTGCCCGCACCCGGGACAGGATTAACACCGGGGAGCTGTTTTTT. Its translation is CARTRDRINTGELFF.

This clonotype was seen repeatedly, ten times or more. The genes are TRBV7-3 and TRBJ2-2, with 11 bases fitting TRBD1. CDR1 is SGHTA, CDR2 FQGTGA, per germline. The V and J ends lost 5 bases and 7 bases, in that order; junction bases with no gene match: 9. This CDR3 spans 16 amino acids. CDR3 sequence (DNA): TGTGCCAGCAGCCCCGGCGGGACAGGGGGTGTCGGGGAGCTGTTTTTT. Translated, it gives CASSPGGTGGVGELFF.

J is TRBJ2-3 and V is TRBV20-1, with TRBD2 as a possible D gene (6 bases). The CDR3 is 17 residues long. V gave up 0 bases and J gave up 0 bases, with 16 bases separating them. CDR1 is DFQATT, CDR2 SNEGSKA, per germline (reference sequence). CDR3 loop: CSARDERGLKSTDTQYF. The CDR3 nucleotides are TGCAGTGCTAGAGATGAGAGGGGACTGAAGAGCACAGATACGCAGTATTTT.

The CDR3 sequence is CSARDQGTSGPYEQFF. The DNA of the CDR3 is TGCAGTGCTAGAGATCAGGGGACTAGCGGCCCTTATGAGCAGTTCTTC. The chain combines TRBV20-1 with TRBJ2-1; 11 positions agree with TRBD2. The CDR3 is 16 amino acids. J gave up 8 bases and V 0 bases, and 9 bases lay outside the gene matches. Germline CDR1 reads DFQATT; CDR2 reads SNEGSKA (reference sequence).

The chain recombines TRBV6-4 with TRBJ2-1, with 8 nucleotides matching TRBD1. The germline gives CDR1 MRHNA, CDR2 SNTAGT. This CDR3 spans 13 amino acids. V lost 3 bases to trimming and J lost 10 bases; unmatched junction nucleotides: 5. The CDR3 region has the DNA TGTGCCAGCAGTGAGGGACAGGCGCGGGAGCAGTTCTTC. Protein product: CASSEGQAREQFF.

Ten or more counts support this clonotype. The chain is built from TRBV7-2 and TRBJ1-2, with 9 bases that match TRBD1. CDR1 and CDR2 (germline): SGHTA, FQGNSA. V shed 0 bases and J 5 bases; nucleotides not matched to a gene: 4. This CDR3 comprises 15 residues. CDR3 sequence: CASSLARDRAYGYTF. CDR3 DNA: TGTGCCAGCAGCTTAGCGCGGGACAGGGCATATGGCTACACCTTC.

This clonotype was recorded many times. The rearrangement uses TRBV7-6 and TRBJ2-2; 10 bases agree with TRBD1. CDR3 size: 18 residues. V shed 5 bases and J 0 bases; nucleotides not matched to a gene: 9. Germline V gives CDR1 SGHVS, CDR2 FNYEAQ. The CDR3 protein is CASSKRTGGFANTGELFF. The CDR3 region has the DNA TGTGCCAGCAGCAAACGGACAGGGGGTTTCGCGAACACCGGGGAGCTGTTTTTT.

To note about this clonotype: This may be a read error, as it is one base from a much larger clone. This chain connects TRBV7-6 to TRBJ1-5; TRBD1 agrees at 10 bases. Germline CDR1 is SGHVS and CDR2 is FNYEAQ. CDR3 length: 13 residues. The CDR3 sequence is CASSRTGGQAQHF. CDR3 nucleotides: TGTGCCAGCAGCCGGACAGGGGGTCAGGCCCAGCATTTT.

This clonotype was observed a few times. This chain uses TRBV29-1 with TRBJ2-5, with a weak D call TRBD2 (5 bases). The CDR3 extends over 14 amino acids. V lost 4 bases and J lost 2, with 14 bases in between. Germline CDR1 SQVTM, CDR2 ANQGSEA. The CDR3 nucleotides read TGCAGCGTTGGAGCGGTAGGGCAGCAAGAGACCCAGTACTTC. It yields the protein CSVGAVGQQETQYF.

This clonotype was seen only a few times. V gene TRBV18 combines with J gene TRBJ2-2; 8 positions match TRBD1. Germline V lookup: CDR1 KGHSH, CDR2 LQKENI. The CDR3 length is 17 residues. V dropped 1 base and J dropped 3; count of bases not matched to a gene: 7. For the CDR3, the DNA is TGTGCCAGCTCACCACTTCCCGGGACAGGCTACACCGGGGAGCTGTTTTTT. Translating gives CASSPLPGTGYTGELFF.

As to this clonotype: Since no conserved phenylalanine or tryptophan closes the CDR3, a read error is the likely cause. This chain connects TRBV7-4 to TRBJ1-2; D is unresolved. The CDR3 sequence is 16 residues long. The germline CDR1 and CDR2 sequences are SGHVT and SQSDAQ. V lost 2 bases, J lost 1 base, and 14 bases lay in between. CDR3 residues: CASSLNQAEFNYGYTI. CDR3 bases: TGTGCCAGCAGCTTAAATCAGGCGGAATTTAACTATGGCTACACCATC.

This clonotype was recorded at least ten times. The rearrangement joins TRBV11-2 to TRBJ1-3; a weak D match, TRBD1 (5 bases). Trimming shortened V by 5 bases and J by 1 base, and 12 bases separated the two germline ends. Germline assignment: CDR1 SGHAT and CDR2 FQNNGV. The CDR3 spans 15 residues. The CDR3 loop is CASSPLGVSGNTIYF. In nucleotides, the CDR3 is TGTGCCAGCAGCCCTCTAGGGGTTTCTGGAAACACCATATATTTT.

This clonotype appeared once. This clone may be a read error of a much larger clone one base away. The chain uses TRBV7-2 and TRBJ2-7, with TRBD1 matching 10 bases. This CDR3 is built from 12 residues. Unmatched junction bases numbered 4, after V lost 11 bases and J lost 3 bases. The germline gives CDR1 SGHTA, CDR2 FQGNSA. The CDR3 nucleotides are TGTGCCCCGGGACAGGGGAGCTACGAGCAGTACTTC. It translates to CAPGQGSYEQYF.